This T cell receptor (beta chain) was recovered during a study of T cell repertoires in cytomegalovirus infection. Turning to the study itself: Matching HLA type and CMV infection were both indicated by public TCR beta signatures. General study results and limits: Totalled public TCR beta family frequency picked out people who carried CMV plus the relevant HLA. It was HLA-C-restricted CMV-specific TCR beta clonotypes that dominated the response ex vivo.

For this clonotype: What it binds is unknown.

MiXCR, run by TCRdb on the reads, gives a single entry per CDR3 protein. The sample shows over 450,000 distinct CDR3 sequences, around 11% of them seen only once. The ends lost 1 base at V and 4 bases at J; junction bases unmatched: 4. There are 15 residues in the CDR3. Germline values: CDR1 LGHDT, CDR2 YNNKEL (reference sequence). The V gene is TRBV3-1, the J gene TRBJ1-1; 9 nucleotides line up with TRBD1. The sequenced material came from PBMCs. The sequence was collected from a human donor in good health (CMV status not recorded). Some clones in this sample may be carry-over from other donors' samples. The chain's CDR3 is CASSQGGTGFTEAFF. Here the CDR3 DNA reads TGTGCCAGCAGCCAAGGGGGGACAGGGTTCACTGAAGCTTTCTTT. The entire variable domain, with the rest obtained from reference TRBV3-1 and TRBJ1-1, is as follows: DTAVSQTPKYLVTQMGNDKSIKCEQNLGHDTMYWYKQDSKKFLKIMFSYNNKELIINETVPNRFSPKSPDKAHLNLHINSLELGDSAVYFCASSQGGTGFTEAFFGQGTRLTVV.